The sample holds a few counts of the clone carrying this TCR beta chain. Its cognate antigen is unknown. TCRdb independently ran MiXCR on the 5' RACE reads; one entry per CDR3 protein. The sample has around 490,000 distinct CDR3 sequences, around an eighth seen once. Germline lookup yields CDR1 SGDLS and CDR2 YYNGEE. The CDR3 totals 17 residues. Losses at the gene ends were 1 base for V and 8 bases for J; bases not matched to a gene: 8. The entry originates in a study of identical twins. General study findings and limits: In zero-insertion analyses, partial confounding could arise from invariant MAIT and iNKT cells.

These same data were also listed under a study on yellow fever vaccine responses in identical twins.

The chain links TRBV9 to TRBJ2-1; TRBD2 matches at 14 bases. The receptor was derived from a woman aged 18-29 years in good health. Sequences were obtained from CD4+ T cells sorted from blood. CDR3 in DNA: TGTGCCAGCAGCGTATCCGGGACTAGCGGGAGTCTAGATGAGCAGTTCTTC. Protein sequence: CASSVSGTSGSLDEQFF.